This T cell receptor beta chain was observed in a study of blood T cell repertoires in COVID-19. About the research overall: Samples representing acute and convalescent COVID-19 were sourced from the United States, Italy and Spain. T cells, B-cell-depleted T cells, or PBMCs supplied cDNA or gDNA.

Under the authors' procedure: By means of reference gene primer amplification, nucleated cell counts were estimated. The repertoire was sequenced with immunoSEQ multiplex PCR; TCRdb's copy has only in-frame clones and lacks some. V and J calls and clone size are as listed in that table; D and trimming were resolved from the DNA. Of about 120,000 clones in the sample, 60% to 80% were seen once. This CDR3 has 15 residues. V lost 0 bases, J lost 1 base, and 1 base stayed unmatched. CDR1 and CDR2 from the germline V gene are MNHEY and SVGAGI. The source of this sequence is a human donor in a cohort sampled during active COVID-19. Material for sequencing was peripheral blood. The V and J genes are TRBV6-5 and TRBJ2-5; 8 nucleotides align to TRBD1. For the CDR3, the DNA is TGTGCCAGCAGTTACTCACAGGGGGTCCAAGAGACCCAGTACTTC. This gives the protein CASSYSQGVQETQYF.